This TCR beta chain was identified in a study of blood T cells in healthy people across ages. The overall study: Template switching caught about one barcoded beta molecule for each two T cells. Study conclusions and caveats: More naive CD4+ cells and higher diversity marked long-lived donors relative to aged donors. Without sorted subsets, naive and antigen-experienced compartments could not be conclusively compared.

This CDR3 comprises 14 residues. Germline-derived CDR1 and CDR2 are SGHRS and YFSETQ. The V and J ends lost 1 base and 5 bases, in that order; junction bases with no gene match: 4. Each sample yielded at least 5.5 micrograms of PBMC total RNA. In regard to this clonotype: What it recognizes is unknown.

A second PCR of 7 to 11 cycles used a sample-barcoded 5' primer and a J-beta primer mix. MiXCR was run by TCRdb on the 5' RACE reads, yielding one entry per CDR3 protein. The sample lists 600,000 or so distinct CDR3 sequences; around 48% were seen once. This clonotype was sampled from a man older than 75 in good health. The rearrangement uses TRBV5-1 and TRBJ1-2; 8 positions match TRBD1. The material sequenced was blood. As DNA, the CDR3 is TGCGCCAGCAGCTTGCAGGGGGCAGAATATGGCTACACCTTC. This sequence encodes CASSLQGAEYGYTF.